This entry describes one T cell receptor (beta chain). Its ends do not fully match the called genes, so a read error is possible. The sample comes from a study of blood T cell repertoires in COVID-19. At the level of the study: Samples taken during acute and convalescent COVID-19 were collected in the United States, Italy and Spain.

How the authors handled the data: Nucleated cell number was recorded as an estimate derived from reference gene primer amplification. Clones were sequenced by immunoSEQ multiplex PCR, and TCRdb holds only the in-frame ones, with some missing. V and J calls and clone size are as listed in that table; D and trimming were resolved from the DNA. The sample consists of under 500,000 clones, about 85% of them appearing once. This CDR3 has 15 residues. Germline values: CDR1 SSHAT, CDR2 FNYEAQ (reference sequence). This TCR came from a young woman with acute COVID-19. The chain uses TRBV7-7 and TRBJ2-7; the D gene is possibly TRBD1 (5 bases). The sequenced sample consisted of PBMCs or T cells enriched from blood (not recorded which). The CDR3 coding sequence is TGTGCTAGCAGCTTAGAAAGGGGTCCCACCTACGAGCAGTACTTC. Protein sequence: CASSLERGPTYEQYF.